The present entry profiles one T cell receptor (beta chain) with its context. These data come from a study of circulating CD8 cells and anti-PD-1 response in melanoma. After removal of 4 bases from V and 1 base from J, the junction contained 5 bases not matched to a gene. CDR1 and CDR2 from the germline V gene are MDHEN and SYDVKM. The CDR3 is made up of 15 amino acids. Using approximately 15 ng of total RNA, TCR libraries were made with the QIAseq Immune Repertoire TCR panel. One entry per CDR3 protein results from TCRdb running MiXCR on the reads. Among hundreds of distinct CDR3 sequences listed, around 14% were seen once. Sorting of live CD3+CD8+TCRalphabeta+ cells by PD-1 and/or TIGIT gave four subsets.

The V call is TRBV28, the J call TRBJ1-1; 8 nucleotides match TRBD1. Sequences were derived from CD8+ T cells from PBMCs, sampled at baseline or after one month of anti-PD-1 therapy (not recorded which). The receptor was isolated from a human donor with melanoma. This CDR3 reads CASSSRTGQNTEAFF. CDR3 coding DNA: TGTGCCAGCAGTTCCCGGACAGGGCAGAACACTGAAGCTTTCTTT.